The 27 T cell receptor beta chains in this list originate from one sample, sequenced in a study of cytomegalovirus exposure and HLA in healthy donors. The PCR was carried out with 60 Vbeta primers and 13 Jbeta primers. Clones were read by immunoSEQ multiplex PCR, and TCRdb kept only the in-frame ones, dropping some. The sample holds some 140,000 clones; about 80% are singletons and the top ten take around 1.3%. Input material: PBMCs. The receptors here all came from a male donor in good health and CMV-seropositive.

The chain uses TRBV7-9 and TRBJ2-7; TRBD2 matches 7 bases. There are 16 residues in the CDR3. J lost 0 bases, V lost 6 bases, and 11 bases had no gene match. Per the germline V gene, CDR1 is SEHNR and CDR2 is FQNEAQ (reference sequence). The DNA of the CDR3 is TGTGCCAGCAGTTCTTACGGGGGAGGGTTCTCCTACGAGCAGTACTTC. It specifies CASSSYGGGFSYEQYF.

The rearrangement uses TRBV11-2 and TRBJ1-6; no clear D. Trimming took 5 bases from V and 3 from J, leaving 14 bases between them. CDR3 size: 16 residues. CDR1 and CDR2 (germline): SGHAT, FQNNGV. The CDR3 here is CASSLRLSSYNSPLHF. The DNA for the CDR3 is TGTGCCAGCAGCCTCCGGTTATCGAGCTATAATTCACCCCTCCACTTT.

The chain employs TRBV27 and TRBJ2-7; 14 bases fit TRBD2. The CDR3 covers 19 residues. Germline loops: CDR1 MNHEY, CDR2 SMNVEV (reference sequence). V was pared by 0 bases and J by 0 bases, with 7 bases of the junction left unmatched. CDR3 sequence reads: CASSLSGTSGSSLSYEQYF. As DNA, the CDR3 is TGTGCCAGCAGTTTATCAGGGACTAGCGGGAGCTCCCTCTCCTACGAGCAGTACTTC.

This clone was picked up a small number of times. This chain connects TRBV7-9 to TRBJ2-3; the match to TRBD2 covers 8 bases. CDR1 and CDR2 (germline): SEHNR, FQNEAQ (reference sequence). V dropped 5 bases and J dropped 3; count of bases not matched to a gene: 10. This CDR3 has 16 residues. The CDR3 sequence is CASSQHGGASTDTQYF. The CDR3 region has the DNA TGTGCCAGCAGCCAACACGGGGGGGCTAGTACAGATACGCAGTATTTT.

The chain recombines TRBV28 with TRBJ2-1; possible D gene TRBD1, 10 bases. This CDR3 spans 18 amino acids. The germline CDR1 and CDR2 sequences are MDHEN and SYDVKM. V was clipped by 3 bases and J by 5 bases, with 23 bases between them. CDR3 in amino acids: CASSLRRGGQGWDNEQFF. The DNA of the CDR3 is TGTGCCAGCAGTTTGAGGCGGGGGGGACAGGGGTGGGACAATGAGCAGTTCTTC.

This chain connects TRBV2 to TRBJ2-7; no reliable D call. CDR1 SNHLY and CDR2 FYNNEI come from the germline V gene. CDR3 size: 11 residues. Trimming took 9 bases from V and 3 from J, leaving 9 bases between them. This chain's CDR3 is CASELRYEQYF. The CDR3 coding sequence is TGTGCCAGTGAGCTACGCTACGAGCAGTACTTC. Looking up the rest from reference TRBV2 and TRBJ2-7 gives the full variable domain: EPEVTQTPSHQVTQMGQEVILRCVPISNHLYFYWYRQILGQKVEFLVSFYNNEISEKSEIFDDQFSVERPDGSNFTLKIRSTKLEDSAMYFCASELRYEQYFGPGTRLTVT.

The chain links TRBV5-4 to TRBJ1-2; weak D call: TRBD1 (6 bases). V dropped 4 bases and J dropped 8 bases, with 15 bases sitting between them. The CDR3 is 13 amino acids. Germline CDR1 and CDR2: SGHNT and YYREEE (reference sequence). CDR3 in DNA: TGTGCCAGCAGCCTTGGGGGGGCTGGCGGCTACACCTTC. This codes for CASSLGGAGGYTF. Supplemented by reference TRBV5-4 and TRBJ1-2, the full variable domain reads ETGVTQSPTHLIKTRGQQVTLRCSSQSGHNTVSWYQQALGQGPQFIFQYYREEENGRGNFPPRFSGLQFPNYSSELNVNALELDDSALYLCASSLGGAGGYTFGSGTRLTVV.

The V gene is TRBV5-1, the J gene TRBJ2-7, with 10 bases aligning to TRBD2. With V trimmed by 0 bases and J by 0 bases, 6 bases remained unmatched. The CDR3 is made up of 17 amino acids. Germline loops: CDR1 SGHRS, CDR2 YFSETQ. CDR3 coding DNA: TGCGCCAGCAGCTTGGAGCCAGCGGGAGGGCCCTCCTACGAGCAGTACTTC. Translated: CASSLEPAGGPSYEQYF. Supplemented by reference TRBV5-1 and TRBJ2-7, the full variable domain reads KAGVTQTPRYLIKTRGQQVTLSCSPISGHRSVSWYQQTPGQGLQFLFEYFSETQRNKGNFPGRFSGRQFSNSRSEMNVSTLELGDSALYLCASSLEPAGGPSYEQYFGPGTRLTVT.

The rearrangement links TRBV28 to TRBJ2-6, with D perhaps TRBD2 (5 bases). Germline lookup yields CDR1 MDHEN and CDR2 SYDVKM. Trimming pared 3 bases from V and 4 bases from J, leaving 10 bases between. The length of the CDR3 is 15 residues. The CDR3 spells CASSFRGPGANVLTF. Written as DNA, the CDR3 is TGTGCCAGCAGTTTTCGAGGGCCAGGGGCCAACGTCCTGACTTTC.

This chain links TRBV19 with TRBJ2-7, with 7 nucleotides matching TRBD2. With 0 bases clipped from V and 3 bases from J, the junction kept 5 bases outside the gene matches. The CDR3 totals 15 residues. Per the germline V gene, CDR1 is LNHDA and CDR2 is SQIVND (reference sequence). The CDR3 nucleotides read TGTGCCAGTAGTATAGATCTGGCTAGCGGCTACGAGCAGTACTTC. Translating gives CASSIDLASGYEQYF.

The rearrangement links TRBV7-6 to TRBJ2-7; 8 bases fit TRBD2. J gave up 1 base and V 3 bases, and 11 bases lay outside the gene matches. Germline CDR1 SGHVS, CDR2 FNYEAQ. CDR3 size: 17 residues. The chain's CDR3 is CASSLAPSRGASYEQYF. The CDR3 DNA reads as TGTGCCAGCAGCTTGGCCCCATCGCGGGGGGCTTCCTACGAGCAGTACTTC.

The chain carries TRBV29-1 and TRBJ1-4; D perhaps matches TRBD1 (5 bases). This CDR3 is 13 amino acids long. Trimming removed 5 bases at V and 4 bases at J, with 11 bases between. Germline V gene lookup returns CDR1 SQVTM and CDR2 ANQGSEA. CDR3 in DNA: TGCAGCGTTAGACAGCAATATAATGAAAAACTGTTTTTT. Translating it yields CSVRQQYNEKLFF.

This chain joins TRBV5-1 and TRBJ2-3; 7 bases fit TRBD2. In germline, CDR1 is SGHRS, CDR2 YFSETQ. The CDR3 has 15 residues. The J segment lost 3 bases and the V segment lost 4 bases, leaving 8 bases of the junction unmatched. The CDR3 DNA reads as TGCGCCAGCAGCCCGCCCGAGCGGGATACAGATACGCAGTATTTT. Translated: CASSPPERDTDTQYF.

This rearrangement joins TRBV19 to TRBJ2-7; D call uncertain. CDR1 and CDR2 (germline): LNHDA, SQIVND (reference sequence). The CDR3 totals 14 residues. The V and J ends lost 3 bases and 2 bases respectively, with 11 bases between them. In nucleotides, the CDR3 is TGTGCCAGTAGTATGGCCTCCGACACCTACGAGCAGTACTTC. Its protein is CASSMASDTYEQYF. The full variable domain, in which reference TRBV19 and TRBJ2-7 provide the parts outside the CDR3, is DGGITQSPKYLFRKEGQNVTLSCEQNLNHDAMYWYRQDPGQGLRLIYYSQIVNDFQKGDIAEGYSVSREKKESFPLTVTSAQKNPTAFYLCASSMASDTYEQYFGPGTRLTVT.

CDR3 nucleotides: TGTGCCAGCAGCTTAAGTCCGGGGACAGATACGCAGTATTTT. It specifies CASSLSPGTDTQYF. The chain uses TRBV7-6 and TRBJ2-3; D may be TRBD2 (5 bases). This CDR3 region has 14 residues. Germline V gene data show CDR1 as SGHVS and CDR2 as FNYEAQ. The V end lost 2 bases, the J end lost 3 bases, and 9 bases lay between the germline ends.

This sequence joins TRBV2 and TRBJ2-3; 11 bases match TRBD2. The germline gives CDR1 SNHLY, CDR2 FYNNEI. This CDR3 is built from 17 residues. Unmatched junction bases numbered 9, after V lost 4 bases and J lost 3 bases. The CDR3 DNA is TGTGCCAGCAGTGTAGTAGCGGGGGGGCCGTCTACAGATACGCAGTATTTT. It translates to CASSVVAGGPSTDTQYF.

The chain is built from TRBV6-1 and TRBJ2-4, with D tentatively TRBD2 (7 bases). Germline V gene sequence: CDR1 MNHNS, CDR2 SASEGT. V lost 4 bases to trimming and J lost 6 bases, with 16 bases between them. The CDR3 sequence is 15 residues long. Written as DNA, the CDR3 is TGTGCCAGCAGTGTTCGGGGGGCGCTTGGAAACATTCAGTACTTC. This gives the protein CASSVRGALGNIQYF.

The chain uses TRBV28 and TRBJ1-1; 12 nucleotides match TRBD1. J was trimmed by 6 bases and V by 8 bases; bases with no gene match: 4. The CDR3 is 13 amino acids. Germline values: CDR1 MDHEN, CDR2 SYDVKM. DNA of the CDR3: TGTGCCAGCTCTGGGACAGGGGGCTCTGAAGCTTTCTTT. This encodes CASSGTGGSEAFF.

This clone has only one observation. V is TRBV5-1 and J is TRBJ2-7, with 10 nucleotides matching TRBD1. The CDR3 covers 16 residues. Germline V CDR1 and CDR2: SGHRS, YFSETQ. V was clipped by 4 bases and J by 1 base; unmatched bases: 8. CDR3 amino acids: CASSGSEGQGSYEQYF. In nucleotides, the CDR3 is TGCGCCAGCAGCGGATCTGAGGGACAGGGGTCCTACGAGCAGTACTTC.

V and J are TRBV7-2 and TRBJ1-4; 10 bases agree with TRBD1. Germline CDR1 is SGHTA and CDR2 is FQGNSA. The V segment lost 3 bases and the J segment 7 bases; nucleotides outside the gene matches: 2. The CDR3 consists of 14 residues. CDR3 loop: CASSFDRGREKLFF. For the CDR3, the DNA is TGTGCCAGCAGCTTTGACAGGGGGCGTGAAAAACTGTTTTTT.

This clone appeared a few times. J is TRBJ1-1 and V is TRBV10-3; the match to TRBD1 covers 8 bases. Per germline, CDR1 ENHRY and CDR2 SYGVKD. The CDR3 runs 12 residues. V shed 9 bases, J shed 4 bases, and the junction held 4 bases outside the gene matches. CDR3 sequence: CAITGTGTEAFF. The CDR3 bases are TGTGCCATTACAGGGACAGGCACTGAAGCTTTCTTT.

V gene TRBV7-3 combines with J gene TRBJ2-3; 8 positions agree with TRBD1. This CDR3 comprises 15 residues. V lost 1 base and J lost 3; bases outside the gene matches: 3. Germline V gives CDR1 SGHTA, CDR2 FQGTGA. CDR3 region: CASSLSGQGTDTQYF. The CDR3 bases are TGTGCCAGCAGCTTAAGTGGACAGGGAACAGATACGCAGTATTTT.

The rearrangement joins TRBV11-2 to TRBJ1-1; 7 bases match TRBD1. J was trimmed by 7 bases and V by 6 bases; bases with no gene match: 2. The CDR3 is 11 residues long. Germline V gene sequence: CDR1 SGHAT, CDR2 FQNNGV. The CDR3 reads CASRGGIEAFF. CDR3 nucleotide sequence: TGTGCCAGCAGAGGGGGCATTGAAGCTTTCTTT.

V is TRBV9 and J is TRBJ2-5; 9 bases line up with TRBD2. The germline gives CDR1 SGDLS, CDR2 YYNGEE. Germline trimming cut 3 bases from V and 4 bases from J; bases unmatched to any gene: 7. The CDR3 is 15 amino acids. CDR3 amino acids: CASSGGTSFGETQYF. The CDR3 bases are TGTGCCAGCAGCGGTGGGACTAGCTTTGGAGAGACCCAGTACTTC.

On this clone itself: Other nucleotide sequences from this sample produce the same CDR3. The chain links TRBV7-9 to TRBJ1-2; 7 nucleotides align to TRBD1. The CDR3 contains 14 residues. V lost 5 bases to trimming and J lost 4 bases; unmatched junction nucleotides: 7. Germline assignment: CDR1 SEHNR and CDR2 FQNEAQ (reference sequence). CDR3 amino acids: CASSPTGTVYGYTF. DNA of the CDR3: TGTGCCAGCAGCCCGACCGGGACAGTCTATGGCTACACCTTC. The whole variable domain, remainder taken from reference TRBV7-9 and TRBJ1-2, is DTGVSQNPRHKITKRGQNVTFRCDPISEHNRLYWYRQTLGQGPEFLTYFQNEAQLEKSRLLSDRFSAERPKGSFSTLEIQRTEQGDSAMYLCASSPTGTVYGYTFGSGTRLTVV.

This clone came up a few times. The chain couples TRBV28 to TRBJ1-5, with no clear D. Per germline, CDR1 MDHEN and CDR2 SYDVKM. The CDR3 loop spans 15 amino acids. V was trimmed by 2 bases and J by 3 bases, leaving 11 bases between them. As DNA, the CDR3 is TGTGCCAGCAGTTTAAGGAGACGATCCAATCAGCCCCAGCATTTT. Encoded protein: CASSLRRRSNQPQHF. Variable domain in full (rest from reference TRBV28 and TRBJ1-5): DVKVTQSSRYLVKRTGEKVFLECVQDMDHENMFWYRQDPGLGLRLIYFSYDVKMKEKGDIPEGYSVSREKKERFSLILESASTNQTSMYLCASSLRRRSNQPQHFGDGTRLSIL.

This clone showed up just a few times. The chain combines TRBV18 with TRBJ2-7; 9 bases are shared with TRBD2. Germline V CDR1 and CDR2: KGHSH, LQKENI. J gave up 2 bases and V 0 bases, and 2 bases lay outside the gene matches. The length of the CDR3 is 15 residues. The CDR3 here is CASSPPSGGTYEQYF. DNA for the CDR3: TGTGCCAGCTCACCACCTAGCGGGGGTACCTACGAGCAGTACTTC. Complete variable domain (other parts from reference TRBV18 and TRBJ2-7): NAGVMQNPRHLVRRRGQEARLRCSPMKGHSHVYWYRQLPEEGLKFMVYLQKENIIDESGMPKERFSAEFPKEGPSILRIQQVVRGDSAAYFCASSPPSGGTYEQYFGPGTRLTVT.